This T cell receptor (beta chain) comes out of a study of technical replicates of blood from several donors (dated by TCRdb to about 2017). Turning to this clone: The target of this receptor is not known. No qualities accompany the bases; no much larger clone lies one base away.

Library construction relied on the immunoSEQ multiplex PCR assay. TCRdb limited this immuneACCESS table to in-frame rearrangements with V and J called. A share of clones is missing; checked studies link under half to unresolved V genes, and the rest is unexplained. In this sample the table shows 75,000 to 90,000 clones, over 90% of which occur a single time. In total, the top ten clones hold 0.34% of the sample. CDR1 GTSNPN and CDR2 SVGIG were looked up in the germline V gene (reference sequence). The cysteine opens and the phenylalanine closes a CDR3 of 12 amino acids. The entry retains the CDR3 DNA only, 36 bases that are in frame from base 1. The junction carries 11 bases between V and J, which are trimmed by 3 bases and 5 bases respectively.

The sample taken for sequencing was T cells isolated from PBMCs. The TCR originated in a human donor in good health. Recombination joined TRBV30 with TRBJ2-7; TRBD1 is perhaps the D gene, given 6 matching bases. For the CDR3, the sequence is CAWSRGRDEQYF. The nucleotide sequence is given as TGTGCCTGGAGCAGGGGCAGGGACGAGCAGTACTTC.